This T cell receptor (beta chain) was sequenced during a study of blood T cell repertoires in COVID-19. Turning to the study itself: Samples came from the United States, Italy and Spain, spanning acute and convalescent COVID-19.

The CDR3 loop spans 17 amino acids. J was trimmed by 1 base and V by 1 base; bases with no gene match: 5. From germline, CDR1 is SGHTA and CDR2 FQGTGA. Authors' processing steps: Amplification of reference gene primers provided the estimated nucleated cell counts. Method: immunoSEQ multiplex PCR; TCRdb's copy keeps in-frame clones and lacks some. That table gives V, J and clone size, and the DNA gave D and trimming. This sample has 110,000 to 150,000 clones, with 70% to 90% found just once. The receptor was isolated from a man aged 45-65 years with acute or convalescent COVID-19. The V call is TRBV7-3, the J call TRBJ2-2, with 8 nucleotides matching TRBD2. Material for sequencing was peripheral blood. The CDR3 sequence: CASSLMGLAGNTGELFF. CDR3 in DNA: TGTGCCAGCAGCTTAATGGGGCTAGCGGGGAACACCGGGGAGCTGTTTTTT.